A single sample gave rise to the 8 T cell receptor beta chains below, sequenced in a study of blood T cell repertoires in COVID-19. The repertoire was sequenced with immunoSEQ multiplex PCR; TCRdb's copy has only in-frame clones and lacks some. This table holds 200,000 or so clones, 70% to 90% found once. Sequencing was performed on peripheral blood. The source of these receptors is a woman aged 70-85 years with acute or convalescent COVID-19.

In this sample, this clone turned up once. The genes are TRBV6-5 and TRBJ2-1; perhaps TRBD2 as D (6 bases). CDR3 length equals 15 residues. Germline loops: CDR1 MNHEY, CDR2 SVGAGI. Trimming took 8 bases from V and 11 from J, leaving 25 bases between them. This CDR3 reads CASSLGGLAVIQQFF. The CDR3 region has the DNA TGTGCCAGCTCGCTGGGGGGACTCGCAGTAATCCAGCAGTTCTTC.

This clone was recorded only once. The V and J genes are TRBV6-5 and TRBJ2-7; 9 bases agree with TRBD1. CDR1 MNHEY and CDR2 SVGAGI come from the germline V gene. This CDR3 has 13 amino acids. The V gene end was trimmed by 6 bases and the J gene end by 3 bases; junction bases not matched to a gene: 3. The CDR3 DNA follows: TGTGCCAGCAGCCAGGACAGGGGCTACGAGCAGTACTTC. Its translation: CASSQDRGYEQYF.

This sequence joins TRBV5-1 and TRBJ2-5; D might be TRBD2 (6 bases). The CDR3 is 14 amino acids. The germline CDR1 and CDR2 sequences are SGHRS and YFSETQ. V shed 7 bases and J shed 5 bases, with 18 bases lying between them. The CDR3 DNA is TGCGCCAGCTCTCTCGGGACTCCGCAGGAGACCCAGTACTTC. It codes for CASSLGTPQETQYF.

This chain links TRBV19 with TRBJ1-1, with D possibly being TRBD1 (5 bases). V lost 5 bases and J lost 0, with 10 bases in between. This CDR3 has 14 residues. Germline CDR1 and CDR2: LNHDA and SQIVND (reference sequence). CDR3: CASSLQVMNTEAFF. The CDR3 DNA sequence: TGTGCCAGTAGTCTACAGGTAATGAACACTGAAGCTTTCTTT. The entire variable domain, with the rest obtained from reference TRBV19 and TRBJ1-1, is as follows: DGGITQSPKYLFRKEGQNVTLSCEQNLNHDAMYWYRQDPGQGLRLIYYSQIVNDFQKGDIAEGYSVSREKKESFPLTVTSAQKNPTAFYLCASSLQVMNTEAFFGQGTRLTVV.

This chain connects TRBV4-1 to TRBJ2-7; D ambiguous. This CDR3 region has 13 residues. The V end was cut by 4 bases, the J end by 5 bases, with 12 bases between. Germline V gene lookup returns CDR1 MGHRA and CDR2 YSYEKL. The CDR3 DNA sequence: TGCGCCAGCAGCCGGGTGGGCTTGAACGAGCAGTACTTC. The encoded protein is CASSRVGLNEQYF.

The chain recombines TRBV6-4 with TRBJ1-5; D unresolved. Germline CDR1 MRHNA, CDR2 SNTAGT. The CDR3 extends over 13 amino acids. Between the trimmed V and J ends, which lost 8 bases and 5 bases, there was a span of 13 bases. As DNA, the CDR3 is TGTGCCAGCGCCCCGAGTTACGATCAGCCCCAGCATTTT. Translating gives CASAPSYDQPQHF.

CDR3: CATSREATVSEAFF. For the CDR3, the DNA is TGTGCCACCAGCAGAGAGGCAACAGTTTCTGAAGCTTTCTTT. The chain combines TRBV15 with TRBJ1-1; D uncertain. Deletions cut 0 bases from V and 6 bases from J, with 11 bases between. The germline gives CDR1 LNHNV, CDR2 YYDKDF (reference sequence). The CDR3 loop spans 14 amino acids.

The chain combines TRBV25-1 with TRBJ1-5; TRBD1 might be the D (5 bases). The CDR3 totals 13 residues. V was shortened by 6 bases and J by 4 bases, with 10 bases between the two germline ends. Looked up from germline, CDR1 is MGHDK and CDR2 is SYGVNS. CDR3 bases: TGTGCCAGCAGGGGGCCTAAAAATCAGCCCCAGCATTTT. It codes for CASRGPKNQPQHF.